The present T cell receptor beta chain was sequenced within a study of T cell responses to AZD1222 COVID-19 vaccine. This CDR3 is built from 14 residues. Per the germline V gene, CDR1 is MNHEY and CDR2 is SVGAGI. The ends were cut back, 3 bases at V and 7 bases at J, with 10 bases in the middle. This clone showed up just a few times. The antigen remains undetermined. Study-wide results and limits: It was only after the peak T cell response that any repertoires were sampled. Donors were chiefly white British, with a greater number of females, and clonal diversity was perhaps underestimated. Dominant at 160-218 and 743-854, vaccine-associated CD4 TCRs also spanned spike.

The data were produced by immunoSEQ multiplex PCR, yet TCRdb's version contains in-frame clones alone and is incomplete. This table holds fewer than 150,000 clones, around nine tenths found once. The V call is TRBV6-5, the J call TRBJ1-6, with D possibly TRBD1 on 5 matching bases. The starting material was peripheral blood, obtained on day 0 of AZD1222 vaccination. The origin of this receptor is an adult in good health. Written as DNA, the CDR3 is TGTGCCAGCAGTTATGGAGGGGAAAATTCACCCCTCCACTTT. Amino acid sequence: CASSYGGENSPLHF.